What follows are 7 T cell receptor beta chains derived from one specimen sequenced in a study of T cells in Graves' hyperthyroidism and ophthalmopathy. Amplification yielded TCR beta CDR3 regions, with RNA transcripts as the source. A set of HTBI primers served as the primers for a first-round RT-PCR of the TCR CDR3. TCRdb re-called the multiplex PCR reads through MiXCR, storing one row per CDR3 protein. The table has about 420,000 distinct CDR3 sequences, roughly an eighth seen once. Material for sequencing was blood. All receptors derive from a woman between 18 and 29 years old with Graves' hyperthyroidism.

The gene calls are TRBV7-6 and TRBJ2-7, with D unclear. Trimming removed 4 bases from V and 5 bases from J, with 12 bases in between. The CDR3 is 13 amino acids. Germline V gives CDR1 SGHVS, CDR2 FNYEAQ. The CDR3: CASSSGRANEQYF. CDR3 DNA: TGTGCCAGCAGCTCAGGTCGAGCGAACGAGCAGTACTTC.

The chain recombines TRBV7-2 with TRBJ2-2, with D maybe TRBD1 (6 bases). This CDR3 is built from 15 residues. CDR1 SGHTA and CDR2 FQGNSA come from the germline V gene. V was clipped by 3 bases and J by 3 bases, with 11 bases between them. CDR3: CASSLGDKDTGELFF. The CDR3 DNA reads TGTGCCAGCAGCTTGGGGGACAAGGACACCGGGGAGCTGTTTTTT.

The table lists this clonotype with many counts. This chain joins TRBV12-3 or TRBV12-4 and TRBJ2-7; D possibly corresponds to TRBD1 (6 bases). Trimming shortened V by 4 bases and J by 2 bases, and 9 bases separated the two germline ends. The CDR3 consists of 13 residues. The CDR3 DNA follows: TGTGCCAGCAGTTCGGACAGCCCCTACGAGCAGTACTTC. This encodes CASSSDSPYEQYF.

This clonotype was recorded at least ten times. The genes are TRBV7-6 and TRBJ2-1; D not resolved. The length of the CDR3 is 14 residues. The ends were cut back, 4 bases at V and 3 bases at J, with 10 bases in the middle. Germline-derived CDR1 and CDR2 are SGHVS and FNYEAQ. The CDR3 bases are TGTGCCAGCAGCTCTTCAGTGAACTACAATGAGCAGTTCTTC. Residues: CASSSSVNYNEQFF.

There are many counts of this clonotype. V gene TRBV3-1 combines with J gene TRBJ1-2, with 9 positions matching TRBD1. Germline trimming cut 4 bases from V and 2 bases from J; bases unmatched to any gene: 5. The CDR3 runs to 15 residues. CDR1 and CDR2 from the germline V gene are LGHDT and YNNKEL (reference sequence). CDR3 region: CASSPRTGANYGYTF. The CDR3 bases are TGTGCCAGCAGCCCCAGGACAGGGGCCAACTATGGCTACACCTTC.

This clonotype appeared many times. The V call is TRBV27, the J call TRBJ2-5; 9 nucleotides agree with TRBD2. CDR1 MNHEY and CDR2 SMNVEV come from the germline V gene (reference sequence). The V segment lost 5 bases and the J segment 3 bases; nucleotides outside the gene matches: 10. This CDR3 contains 16 residues. The CDR3 DNA reads TGTGCCAGCAGTATAACCGGACTAGCGCAAGAAGAGACCCAGTACTTC. Translated: CASSITGLAQEETQYF.

This clonotype has a handful of counts. The rearrangement joins TRBV14 to TRBJ2-7, with D unresolved. The V end was cut by 1 base, the J end by 2 bases, with 9 bases between. CDR3 length equals 14 residues. The germline CDR1 and CDR2 sequences are SGHDN and FVKESK. CDR3 sequence reads: CASSQVAETYEQYF. CDR3 sequence (DNA): TGTGCCAGCAGCCAAGTGGCCGAAACCTACGAGCAGTACTTC. The whole variable domain, remainder taken from reference TRBV14 and TRBJ2-7, is EAGVTQFPSHSVIEKGQTVTLRCDPISGHDNLYWYRRVMGKEIKFLLHFVKESKQDESGMPNNRFLAERTGGTYSTLKVQPAELEDSGVYFCASSQVAETYEQYFGPGTRLTVT.